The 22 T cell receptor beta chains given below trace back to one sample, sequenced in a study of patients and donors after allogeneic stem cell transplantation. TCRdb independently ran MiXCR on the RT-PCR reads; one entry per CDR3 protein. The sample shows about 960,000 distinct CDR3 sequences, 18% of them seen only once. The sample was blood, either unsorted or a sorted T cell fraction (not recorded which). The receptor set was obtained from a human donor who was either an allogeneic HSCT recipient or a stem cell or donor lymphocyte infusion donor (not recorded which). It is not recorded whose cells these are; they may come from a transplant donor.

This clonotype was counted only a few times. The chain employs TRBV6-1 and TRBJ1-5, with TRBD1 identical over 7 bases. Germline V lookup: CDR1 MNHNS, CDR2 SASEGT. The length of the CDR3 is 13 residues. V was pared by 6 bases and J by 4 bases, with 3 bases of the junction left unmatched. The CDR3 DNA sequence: TGTGCCAGCAGGCGGGGACAGAATCAGCCCCAGCATTTT. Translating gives CASRRGQNQPQHF.

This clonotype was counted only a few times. CDR3 DNA: TGCGCCAGCAGCTCGGGTGATAGCAATCAGCCCCAGCATTTT. It is translated as CASSSGDSNQPQHF. The chain employs TRBV5-1 and TRBJ1-5; no clear D gene. V was clipped by 3 bases and J by 0 bases, with 7 bases between them. Germline-derived CDR1 and CDR2 are SGHRS and YFSETQ. The CDR3 is made up of 14 amino acids. The complete variable domain, with remaining parts taken from reference TRBV5-1 and TRBJ1-5, reads KAGVTQTPRYLIKTRGQQVTLSCSPISGHRSVSWYQQTPGQGLQFLFEYFSETQRNKGNFPGRFSGRQFSNSRSEMNVSTLELGDSALYLCASSSGDSNQPQHFGDGTRLSIL.

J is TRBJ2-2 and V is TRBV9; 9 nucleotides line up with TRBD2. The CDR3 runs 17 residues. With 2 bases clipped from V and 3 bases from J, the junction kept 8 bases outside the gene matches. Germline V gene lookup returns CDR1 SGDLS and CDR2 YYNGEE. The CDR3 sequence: CASSVSAGGPDTGELFF. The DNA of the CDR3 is TGTGCCAGCAGCGTCTCGGCGGGGGGGCCCGACACCGGGGAGCTGTTTTTT.

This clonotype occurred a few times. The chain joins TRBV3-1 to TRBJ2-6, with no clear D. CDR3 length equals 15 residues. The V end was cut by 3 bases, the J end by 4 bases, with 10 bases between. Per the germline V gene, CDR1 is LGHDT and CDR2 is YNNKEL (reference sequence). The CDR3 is CASSQGDWGANVLTF. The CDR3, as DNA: TGTGCCAGCAGCCAGGGTGACTGGGGGGCCAACGTCCTGACTTTC.

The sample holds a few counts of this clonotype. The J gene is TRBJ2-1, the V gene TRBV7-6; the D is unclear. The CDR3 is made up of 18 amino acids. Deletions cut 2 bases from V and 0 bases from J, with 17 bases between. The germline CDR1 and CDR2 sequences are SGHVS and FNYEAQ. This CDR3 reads CASSLWNLAESSYNEQFF. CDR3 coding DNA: TGTGCCAGCAGCTTATGGAATTTGGCGGAGTCCTCCTACAATGAGCAGTTCTTC.

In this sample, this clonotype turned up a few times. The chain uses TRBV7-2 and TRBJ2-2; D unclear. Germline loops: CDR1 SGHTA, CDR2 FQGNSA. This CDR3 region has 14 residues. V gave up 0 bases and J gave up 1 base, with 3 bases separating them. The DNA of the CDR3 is TGTGCCAGCAGCTTAGCCATGAACACCGGGGAGCTGTTTTTT. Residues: CASSLAMNTGELFF.

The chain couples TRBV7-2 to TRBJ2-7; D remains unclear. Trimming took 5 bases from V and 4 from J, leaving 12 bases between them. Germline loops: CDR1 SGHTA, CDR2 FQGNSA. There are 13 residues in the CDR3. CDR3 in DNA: TGTGCCAGCAGCACAAACCCAGTTTACGAGCAGTACTTC. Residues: CASSTNPVYEQYF.

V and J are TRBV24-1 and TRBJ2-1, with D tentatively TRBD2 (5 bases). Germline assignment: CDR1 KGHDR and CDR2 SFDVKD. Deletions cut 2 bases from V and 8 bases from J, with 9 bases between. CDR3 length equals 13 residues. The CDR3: CATSDSPGDEQFF. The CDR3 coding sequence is TGTGCCACCAGTGATTCCCCCGGGGATGAGCAGTTCTTC.

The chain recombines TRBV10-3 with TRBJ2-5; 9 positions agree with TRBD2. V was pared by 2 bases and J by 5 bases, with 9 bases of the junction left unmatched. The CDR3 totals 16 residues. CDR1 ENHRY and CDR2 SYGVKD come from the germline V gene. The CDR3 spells CAISEISGSPGETQYF. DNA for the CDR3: TGTGCCATCAGTGAGATTAGCGGGAGCCCGGGGGAGACCCAGTACTTC.

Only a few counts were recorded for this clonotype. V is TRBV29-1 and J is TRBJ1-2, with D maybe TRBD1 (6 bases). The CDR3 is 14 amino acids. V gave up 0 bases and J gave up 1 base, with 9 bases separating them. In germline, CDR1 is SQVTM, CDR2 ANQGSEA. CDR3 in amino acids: CSVEENRDNYGYTF. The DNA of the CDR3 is TGCAGCGTTGAAGAAAACAGGGATAACTATGGCTACACCTTC.

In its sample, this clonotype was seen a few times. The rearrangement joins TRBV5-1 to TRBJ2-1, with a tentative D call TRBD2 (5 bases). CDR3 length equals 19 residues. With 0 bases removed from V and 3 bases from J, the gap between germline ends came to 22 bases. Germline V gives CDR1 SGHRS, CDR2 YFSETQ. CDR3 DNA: TGCGCCAGCAGCTTGGGGGCCCCTACAACTAGGGTAAACTACAATGAGCAGTTCTTC. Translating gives CASSLGAPTTRVNYNEQFF.

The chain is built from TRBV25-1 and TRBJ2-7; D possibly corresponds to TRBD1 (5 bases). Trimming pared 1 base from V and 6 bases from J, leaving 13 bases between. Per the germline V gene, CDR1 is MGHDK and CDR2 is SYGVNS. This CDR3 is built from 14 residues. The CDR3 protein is CASSEWAGQGEQYF. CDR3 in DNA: TGTGCCAGCAGTGAATGGGCAGGGCAAGGCGAGCAGTACTTC.

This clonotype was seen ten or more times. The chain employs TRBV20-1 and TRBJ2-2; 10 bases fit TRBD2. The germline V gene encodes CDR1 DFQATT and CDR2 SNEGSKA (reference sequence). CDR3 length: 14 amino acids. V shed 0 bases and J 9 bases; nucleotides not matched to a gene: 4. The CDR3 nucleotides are TGCAGTGCTAGAGAGTCTAGCGGGAGTTGGGAGCTGTTTTTT. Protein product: CSARESSGSWELFF.

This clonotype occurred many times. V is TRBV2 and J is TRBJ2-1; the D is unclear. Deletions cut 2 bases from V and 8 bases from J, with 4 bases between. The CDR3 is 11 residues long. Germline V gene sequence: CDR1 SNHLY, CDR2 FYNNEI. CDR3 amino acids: CASSESHEQFF. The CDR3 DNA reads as TGTGCCAGCAGTGAAAGTCATGAGCAGTTCTTC.

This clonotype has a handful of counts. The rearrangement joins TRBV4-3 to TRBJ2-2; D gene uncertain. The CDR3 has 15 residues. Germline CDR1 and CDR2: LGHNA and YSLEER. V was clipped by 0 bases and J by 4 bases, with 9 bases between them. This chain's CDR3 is CASSQEAEITGELFF. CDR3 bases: TGCGCCAGCAGCCAAGAGGCAGAGATCACCGGGGAGCTGTTTTTT.

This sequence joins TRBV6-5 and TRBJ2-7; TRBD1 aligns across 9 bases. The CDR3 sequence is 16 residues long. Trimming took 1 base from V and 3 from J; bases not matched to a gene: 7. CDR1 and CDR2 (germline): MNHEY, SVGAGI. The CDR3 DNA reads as TGTGCCAGCAGTTACTTAAGGGACAGGGCTTACTACGAGCAGTACTTC. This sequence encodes CASSYLRDRAYYEQYF.

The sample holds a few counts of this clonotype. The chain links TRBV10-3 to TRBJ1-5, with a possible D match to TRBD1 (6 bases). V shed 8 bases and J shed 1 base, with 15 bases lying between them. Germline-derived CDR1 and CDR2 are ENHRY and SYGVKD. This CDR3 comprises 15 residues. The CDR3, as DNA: TGTGCCATCGCGAAAGACAGGTCAAGCAATCAGCCCCAGCATTTT. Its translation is CAIAKDRSSNQPQHF.

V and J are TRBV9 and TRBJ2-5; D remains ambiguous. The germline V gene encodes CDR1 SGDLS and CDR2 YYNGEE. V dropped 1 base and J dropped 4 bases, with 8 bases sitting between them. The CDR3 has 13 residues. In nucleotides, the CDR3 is TGTGCCAGCAGCGTATCGTGGTTAGAGACCCAGTACTTC. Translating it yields CASSVSWLETQYF.

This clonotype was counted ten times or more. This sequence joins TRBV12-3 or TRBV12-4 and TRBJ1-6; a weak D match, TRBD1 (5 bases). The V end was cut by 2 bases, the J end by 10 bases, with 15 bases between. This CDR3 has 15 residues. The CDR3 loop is CASSLRAGSRSPLHF. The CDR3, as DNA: TGTGCCAGCAGTTTACGCGCAGGGTCCCGCTCACCCCTCCACTTT.

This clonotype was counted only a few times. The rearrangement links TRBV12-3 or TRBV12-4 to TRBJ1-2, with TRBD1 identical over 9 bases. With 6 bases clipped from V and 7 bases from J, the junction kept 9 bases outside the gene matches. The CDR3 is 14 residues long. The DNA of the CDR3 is TGTGCCAGCAGAAAAAACAGGGGGCTCGGTGGCTACACCTTC. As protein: CASRKNRGLGGYTF.

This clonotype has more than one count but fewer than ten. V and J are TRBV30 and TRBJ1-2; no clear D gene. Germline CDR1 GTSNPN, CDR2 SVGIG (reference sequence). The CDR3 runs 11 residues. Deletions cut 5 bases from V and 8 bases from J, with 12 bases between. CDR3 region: CAWDGPEGYTF. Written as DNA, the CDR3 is TGTGCCTGGGATGGGCCCGAGGGCTACACCTTC.

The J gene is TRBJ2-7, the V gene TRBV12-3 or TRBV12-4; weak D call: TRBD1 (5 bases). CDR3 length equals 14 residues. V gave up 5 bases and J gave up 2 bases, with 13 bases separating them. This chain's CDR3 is CASSPSTETYEQYF. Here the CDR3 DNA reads TGTGCCAGCAGTCCCTCGACAGAGACCTACGAGCAGTACTTC.